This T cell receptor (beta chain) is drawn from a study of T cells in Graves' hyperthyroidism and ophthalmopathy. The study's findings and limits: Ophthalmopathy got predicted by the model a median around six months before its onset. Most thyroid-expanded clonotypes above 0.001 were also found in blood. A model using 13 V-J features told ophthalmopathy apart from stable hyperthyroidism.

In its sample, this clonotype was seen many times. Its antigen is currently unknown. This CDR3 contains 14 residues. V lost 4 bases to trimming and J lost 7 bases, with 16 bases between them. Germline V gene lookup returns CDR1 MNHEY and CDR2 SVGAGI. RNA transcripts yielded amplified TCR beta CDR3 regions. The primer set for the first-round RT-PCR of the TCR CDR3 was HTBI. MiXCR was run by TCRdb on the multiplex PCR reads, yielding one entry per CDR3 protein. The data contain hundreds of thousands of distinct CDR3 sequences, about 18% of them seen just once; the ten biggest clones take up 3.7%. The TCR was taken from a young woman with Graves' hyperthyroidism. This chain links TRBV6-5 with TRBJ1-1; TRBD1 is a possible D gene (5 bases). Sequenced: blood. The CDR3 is CASSFHSRDGEAFF. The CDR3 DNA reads TGTGCCAGCAGTTTCCACTCCCGGGACGGTGAAGCTTTCTTT.